Below are 14 T cell receptor beta chains sequenced from a single sample in a study of pediatric ulcerative colitis. The table came from immunoSEQ multiplex PCR; TCRdb's copy has only in-frame clones and leaves some out. The sample holds around 64,000 clones, less than 90% seen once. Material for sequencing was blood. The source of these receptors is a boy younger than 18 with severe ulcerative colitis.

The J gene is TRBJ2-2, the V gene TRBV13; 14 positions agree with TRBD2. The ends lost 5 bases at V and 7 bases at J; junction bases unmatched: 6. Germline CDR1 reads PRHDT; CDR2 reads FYEKMQ (reference sequence). CDR3 length: 16 amino acids. The DNA for the CDR3 is TGTGCCAGCAGCCAGGGACTAGCGGGAGTCGGCGGGGAGCTGTTTTTT. Translated: CASSQGLAGVGGELFF.

The V and J genes are TRBV6-6 and TRBJ2-7; D gene unclear. The CDR3 sequence is 13 residues long. V shed 0 bases and J shed 3 bases, with 6 bases lying between them. Germline V gene lookup returns CDR1 MNHNY and CDR2 SVGAGI (reference sequence). The CDR3, as DNA: TGTGCCAGCAGTTACTCTTCCGACTACGAGCAGTACTTC. Translation gives CASSYSSDYEQYF.

The chain couples TRBV7-9 to TRBJ2-7; perhaps TRBD1 as D (5 bases). Germline CDR1 is SEHNR and CDR2 is FQNEAQ (reference sequence). The V and J ends lost 5 bases and 0 bases respectively, with 14 bases between them. CDR3 length equals 15 residues. CDR3 coding DNA: TGTGCCAGCAGCGGCGAACAGGTGACCTCCTACGAGCAGTACTTC. Its translation is CASSGEQVTSYEQYF. The full variable domain, in which reference TRBV7-9 and TRBJ2-7 provide the parts outside the CDR3, is DTGVSQNPRHKITKRGQNVTFRCDPISEHNRLYWYRQTLGQGPEFLTYFQNEAQLEKSRLLSDRFSAERPKGSFSTLEIQRTEQGDSAMYLCASSGEQVTSYEQYFGPGTRLTVT.

The rearrangement uses TRBV12-5 and TRBJ2-1, with D possibly called TRBD1 or TRBD2 (5 bases each). Germline V gene sequence: CDR1 LGHNT, CDR2 FRNRAP. V was pared by 11 bases and J by 0 bases, with 17 bases between. The CDR3 has 15 amino acids. The chain's CDR3 is CACDGDGYSYNEQFF. The DNA for the CDR3 is TGTGCTTGTGATGGGGACGGCTACTCCTACAATGAGCAGTTCTTC. The entire variable domain, with the rest obtained from reference TRBV12-5 and TRBJ2-1, is as follows: DARVTQTPRHKVTEMGQEVTMRCQPILGHNTVFWYRQTMMQGLELLAYFRNRAPLDDSGMPKDRFSAEMPDATLATLKIQPSEPRDSAVYFCACDGDGYSYNEQFFGPGTRLTVL.

The chain couples TRBV6-5 to TRBJ2-3; D might be TRBD2 (5 bases). V dropped 6 bases and J dropped 5 bases, with 12 bases sitting between them. Germline V gives CDR1 MNHEY, CDR2 SVGAGI. The CDR3 is 13 residues long. The CDR3 spells CASSIARGDTQYF. DNA of the CDR3: TGTGCCAGCAGCATTGCACGGGGAGATACGCAGTATTTT.

The chain has TRBV4-1 and TRBJ2-7; 11 positions agree with TRBD1. V shed 1 base and J 1 base; nucleotides not matched to a gene: 6. The CDR3 runs to 17 residues. The germline gives CDR1 MGHRA, CDR2 YSYEKL. The CDR3 spells CASSQVPGTGGSYEQYF. Written as DNA, the CDR3 is TGCGCCAGCAGCCAAGTGCCCGGGACAGGGGGATCCTACGAGCAGTACTTC.

This sequence joins TRBV7-9 and TRBJ2-5; no firm D call. Germline-derived CDR1 and CDR2 are SEHNR and FQNEAQ (reference sequence). With 5 bases removed from V and 9 bases from J, the gap between germline ends came to 13 bases. This CDR3 has 12 residues. The CDR3 region is CASSPQAPAQYF. The CDR3 DNA sequence: TGTGCCAGCAGCCCTCAGGCCCCGGCCCAGTACTTC.

V is TRBV15 and J is TRBJ2-2; TRBD1 agrees at 7 bases. Per the germline V gene, CDR1 is LNHNV and CDR2 is YYDKDF (reference sequence). V was pared by 5 bases and J by 6 bases, with 9 bases of the junction left unmatched. The CDR3 extends over 15 amino acids. CDR3 protein: CATSAPRTGPGELFF. The CDR3 DNA follows: TGTGCCACCAGCGCCCCAAGGACAGGCCCCGGGGAGCTGTTTTTT.

The chain uses TRBV6-1 and TRBJ2-1; no reliable D call. V dropped 3 bases and J dropped 0 bases, with 9 bases sitting between them. Looked up from germline, CDR1 is MNHNS and CDR2 is SASEGT. The CDR3 covers 15 residues. CDR3 sequence reads: CASSDTSSSYNEQFF. For the CDR3, the DNA is TGTGCCAGCAGTGATACCAGTTCCTCCTACAATGAGCAGTTCTTC.

The rearrangement joins TRBV29-1 to TRBJ1-2; a possible D gene is TRBD1 (6 bases). V lost 7 bases to trimming and J lost 2 bases, with 14 bases between them. The CDR3 spans 13 residues. CDR1 and CDR2 from the germline V gene are SQVTM and ANQGSEA. CDR3 in DNA: TGCAGCGCGATACAGGGTTTCAACTATGGCTACACCTTC. Protein product: CSAIQGFNYGYTF.

Written as DNA, the CDR3 is TGTGCCTGGGATAAGCAGGGAACTGGGGCCAACGTCCTGACTTTC. Its protein product is CAWDKQGTGANVLTF. The chain combines TRBV30 with TRBJ2-6; D is possibly TRBD1 (5 bases). The CDR3 is 15 amino acids. Between the trimmed V and J ends, which lost 5 bases and 2 bases, there was a span of 13 bases. Germline CDR1 reads GTSNPN; CDR2 reads SVGIG (reference sequence).

In its sample, this clone is medium-sized. The chain has TRBV19 and TRBJ1-2; TRBD1 agrees at 7 bases. CDR3 length: 12 residues. J lost 11 bases, V lost 5 bases, and 8 bases had no gene match. The V gene's germline CDR1 is LNHDA and CDR2 SQIVND (reference sequence). CDR3 in DNA: TGTGCCAGTAGTCTAAGGGGGCAAGAATACACCTTC. Protein sequence: CASSLRGQEYTF.

The chain combines TRBV30 with TRBJ2-3; the match to TRBD2 covers 8 bases. J was trimmed by 1 base and V by 2 bases; bases with no gene match: 2. This CDR3 contains 14 residues. Germline V lookup: CDR1 GTSNPN, CDR2 SVGIG (reference sequence). CDR3 in DNA: TGTGCCTGGAGTACGGGGGGGGGCACAGATACGCAGTATTTT. Residues: CAWSTGGGTDTQYF.

The DNA of the CDR3 is TGTGCCAGTTCCAATAGCGGGAGGGCCCTCGGGCGGGAGCAGTTCTTC. It codes for CASSNSGRALGREQFF. This sequence joins TRBV19 and TRBJ2-1, with 11 bases lining up with TRBD2. The germline gives CDR1 LNHDA, CDR2 SQIVND (reference sequence). The CDR3 extends over 16 amino acids. J gave up 10 bases and V 8 bases, and 16 bases lay outside the gene matches.